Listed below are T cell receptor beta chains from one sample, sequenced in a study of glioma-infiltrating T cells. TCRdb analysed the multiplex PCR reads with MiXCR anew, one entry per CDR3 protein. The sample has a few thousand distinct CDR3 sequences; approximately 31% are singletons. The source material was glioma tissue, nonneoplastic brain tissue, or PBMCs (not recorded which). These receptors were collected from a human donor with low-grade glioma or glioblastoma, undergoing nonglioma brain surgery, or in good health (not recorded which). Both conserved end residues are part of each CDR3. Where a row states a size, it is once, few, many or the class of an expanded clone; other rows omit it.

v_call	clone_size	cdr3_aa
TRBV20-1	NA	CSARTSRQGKTNEKLFF
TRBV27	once	CAIGFTLTVDEQYF
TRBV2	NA	CASLDRHSNQPQHF
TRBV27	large	CASSLKNNQPQHF
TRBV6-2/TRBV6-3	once	CASALEGNYGYTF
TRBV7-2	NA	CASSKGGGVSADTQYF
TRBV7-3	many	CASSLTSYNEQFF
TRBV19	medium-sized	CASSIEFVRQETQYF
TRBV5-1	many	CASSFFGQFFSGANVLTF
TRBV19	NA	CASSISFGVTGEMFF
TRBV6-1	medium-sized	CASSSGQNLPLHF
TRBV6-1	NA	CASSRRLRQGATEAFF
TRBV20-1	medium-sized	CSAPEKRGGYNEQFF
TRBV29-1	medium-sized	CSVETGSDPAF
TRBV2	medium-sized	CASRGQLMANEKLFF
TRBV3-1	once	CAISLRNFGLTEAFF
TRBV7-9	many	CASSLAAQGAYEQYF
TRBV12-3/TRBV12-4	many	CASRTTGVDEQYF
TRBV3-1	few	CASSPRTGTGTNHGYTF
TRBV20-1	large	CSAPSASGDPNEQFF
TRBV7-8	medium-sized	CASSLRTGDNSPLHF
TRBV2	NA	CASEGTSIYGFF
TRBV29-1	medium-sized	CSVGSGLAETQYF
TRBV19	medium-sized	CASSRERYYGYTF
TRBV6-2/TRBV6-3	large	CASSTTLAGGPFEQYF
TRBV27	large	CASSRTSGYNEQFF
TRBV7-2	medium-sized	CASSLNRGSYEQYF
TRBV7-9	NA	CASSLFGGEQPQHF
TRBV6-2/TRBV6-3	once	CASRTDVNTEAFF
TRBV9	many	CASSVAGSHEQYF
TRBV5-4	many	CASSLELAGGHTQYF
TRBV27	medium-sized	CARRPKDTGYNEQFF
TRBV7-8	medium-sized	CASSLDRAVTQYF
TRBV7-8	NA	CASWAAGNYGYTF
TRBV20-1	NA	CSAIRTGVHEQYF
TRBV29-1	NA	CSVGRGSGNTIYF
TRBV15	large	CATSRERYRGIGTQYF
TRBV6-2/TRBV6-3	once	CASFTDVNTEAFF
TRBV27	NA	CASSRTSGYEQYF
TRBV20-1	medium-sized	CSAPNPRTGSSYEQYF
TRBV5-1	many	CASSDPTGRYTEAFF
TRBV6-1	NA	CASIEDSNPRQHF
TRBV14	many	CASSRQDKWNTEAFF
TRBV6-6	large	CASSYLAGTDTQYF
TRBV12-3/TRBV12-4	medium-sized	CASSLGTGGNEKLFF
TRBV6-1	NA	CASRGTGVETQYF
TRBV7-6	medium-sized	CASSLSTGYYEQYF
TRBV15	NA	CATSSAATEDNQPQHF
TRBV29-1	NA	CSVELTSSYGYTF
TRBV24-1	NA	CATSDDRKEQYF
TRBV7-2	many	CASDRGRSGPYEQYF
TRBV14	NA	CASSQAPAGTPNWGVSPLHF